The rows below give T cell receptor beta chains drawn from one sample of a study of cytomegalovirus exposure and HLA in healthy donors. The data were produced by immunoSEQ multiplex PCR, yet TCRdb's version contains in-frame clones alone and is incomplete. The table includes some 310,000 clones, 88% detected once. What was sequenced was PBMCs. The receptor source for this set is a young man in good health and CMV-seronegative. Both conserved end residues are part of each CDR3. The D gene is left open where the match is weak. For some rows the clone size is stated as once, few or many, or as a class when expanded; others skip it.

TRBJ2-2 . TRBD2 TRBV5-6 TGTGCCAGCAGCTTTGGGACTAGCGTTAACACCGGGGAGCTGTTTTTT CASSFGTSVNTGELFF
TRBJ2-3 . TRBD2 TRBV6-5 TGTGCCAGCAGTTACTCGAGCGGGGGGGCCTTAGATACGCAGTATTTT CASSYSSGGALDTQYF
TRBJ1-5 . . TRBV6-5 TGTGCCAGCAGACAAGACAGGAGTCCTAATCAGCCCCAGCATTTT CASRQDRSPNQPQHF
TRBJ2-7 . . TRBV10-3 TGTGCCATCAGTGAGTCTCTTGGGGCGAGAAACGAGCAGTACTTC CAISESLGARNEQYF
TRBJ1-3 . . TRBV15 TGTGCCACCAGCAGAGATTCGATTGGGGGCGGCTCTGGAAACACCATATATTTT CATSRDSIGGGSGNTIYF
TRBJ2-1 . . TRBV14 TGTGCCAGCAGCCAAGAGCCCTTCCGGGACTCACCATATGAGCAGTTCTTC CASSQEPFRDSPYEQFF
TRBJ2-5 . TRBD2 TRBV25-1 TGTGCCAGCAGTGAACCCCGCGGGGGGCCGTACCAAGAGACCCAGTACTTC CASSEPRGGPYQETQYF
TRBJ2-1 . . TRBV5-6 TGTGCCAGCAGCTTGGGCAGTGCGGTAAGGCACAATGAGCAGTTCTTC CASSLGSAVRHNEQFF
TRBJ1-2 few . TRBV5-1 TGCGCCAGCAGCCTGGACAGCTCCTATGGCTACACCTTC CASSLDSSYGYTF
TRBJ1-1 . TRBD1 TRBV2 TGTGCCAGGAGGGACAGGTCGCCGTCCACTGAAGCTTTCTTT CARRDRSPSTEAFF